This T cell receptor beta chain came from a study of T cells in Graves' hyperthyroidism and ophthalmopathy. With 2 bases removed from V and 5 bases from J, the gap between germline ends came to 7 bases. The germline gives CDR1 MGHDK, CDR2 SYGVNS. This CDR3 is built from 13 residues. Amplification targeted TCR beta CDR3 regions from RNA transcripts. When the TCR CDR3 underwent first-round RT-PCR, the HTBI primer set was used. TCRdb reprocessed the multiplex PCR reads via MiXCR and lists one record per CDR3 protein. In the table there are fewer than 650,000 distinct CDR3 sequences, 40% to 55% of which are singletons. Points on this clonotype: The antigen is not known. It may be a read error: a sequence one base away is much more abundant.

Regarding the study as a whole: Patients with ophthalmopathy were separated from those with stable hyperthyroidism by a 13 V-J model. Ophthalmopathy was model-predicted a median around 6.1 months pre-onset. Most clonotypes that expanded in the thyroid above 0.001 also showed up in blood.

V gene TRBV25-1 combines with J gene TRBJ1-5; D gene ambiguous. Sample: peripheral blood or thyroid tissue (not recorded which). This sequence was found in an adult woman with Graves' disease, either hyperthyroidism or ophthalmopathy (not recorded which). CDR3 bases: TGTGCCAGCAGTGAAGATCTTGATCAGCCCCAGCATTTT. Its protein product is CASSEDLDQPQHF.